This T cell receptor beta chain was observed in a study of shared clonotypes between healthy human individuals. Study in general: Per donor, CD8 memory used one plate, CD8 naive used two, CD4 memory used three and CD4 naive used three.

Sequencing used immunoSEQ multiplex PCR; TCRdb keeps in-frame clones, though not all of them. This table holds 650,000 to 800,000 clones, approximately 77% found once. CDR3 length: 15 residues. Overall study results and limits: Despite large depth, sorted-subset datasets appeared incompletely sequenced.

Details on this clone: Its antigen is as yet unknown.

This rearrangement joins TRBV1 to TRBJ2-7; TRBD2, as called in the table, went unchecked against the DNA. TRBV1 is described as a pseudogene. The sample consisted of memory CD4+ T cells sorted from blood. Described subset: CD45RA-negative fraction. This TCR was sampled from a woman aged 25 to 45 in good health. CDR3 protein: CTSSLGLVPFYEQYF. For the CDR3, the DNA is TGCACCAGCAGTCTAGGACTAGTTCCCTTCTACGAGCAGTACTTC.